These T cell receptor beta chains were read from a single sample in a study of blood T cell repertoires in COVID-19. The table came from immunoSEQ multiplex PCR; TCRdb's copy has only in-frame clones and leaves some out. The sample yields about 200,000 clones, around 84% seen once. The sample consisted of peripheral blood. The receptors stem from a man aged 45-60 years with acute or convalescent COVID-19. The conserved cysteine and the conserved F or W are not part of the CDR3 here.

J gene	V gene	CDR3 protein
TRBJ1-1	TRBV9	ASSVSLLAEAF
TRBJ2-2	TRBV27	ASSPDWTGELF
TRBJ1-4	TRBV18	ASSPYNRATNEKLF
TRBJ1-4	TRBV12-5	ASARLESNEKLF
TRBJ2-2	TRBV4-1	ASSQGQGSTGELF
TRBJ2-2	TRBV18	ASPGQGNTGELF
TRBJ1-1	TRBV10-1	ASSDNKNTEAF
TRBJ1-2	TRBV5-1	ASRWQASNYGYT
TRBJ2-1	TRBV6-1	ASSEALAGVEQF
TRBJ1-2	TRBV12-3/TRBV12-4	ASSSTRGGYT
TRBJ1-6	TRBV3-1/TRBV3-2	ASSQMGQRNSPLH
TRBJ1-2	TRBV18	ASSLAPTGASNYGYT